This T cell receptor (beta chain) was obtained from a study of cytomegalovirus exposure and HLA in healthy donors. Study results and limitations: According to an earlier analysis, most TCR beta V segments yielded productive rearrangements about 90% or about 30% of the time.

V was shortened by 3 bases and J by 1 base, with 12 bases between the two germline ends. Per germline, CDR1 KGHSH and CDR2 LQKENI. CDR3 size: 15 residues. It was with 60 Vbeta and 13 Jbeta primers that the PCR ran. Only in-frame clones appear in the TCRdb table, and some are missing; sequencing was by immunoSEQ multiplex PCR. The sample includes under 200,000 clones, more than 75% of them seen just once. Of note for this clone: Antigen specificity is unknown.

Input material: PBMCs. The source is a man aged 25-45 years in good health and CMV-seropositive. This chain connects TRBV18 to TRBJ1-1; D gene unclear. Here the CDR3 reads CASSPRETGNTEAFF. The CDR3 DNA follows: TGTGCCAGCTCACCGCGGGAGACGGGGAACACTGAAGCTTTCTTT.